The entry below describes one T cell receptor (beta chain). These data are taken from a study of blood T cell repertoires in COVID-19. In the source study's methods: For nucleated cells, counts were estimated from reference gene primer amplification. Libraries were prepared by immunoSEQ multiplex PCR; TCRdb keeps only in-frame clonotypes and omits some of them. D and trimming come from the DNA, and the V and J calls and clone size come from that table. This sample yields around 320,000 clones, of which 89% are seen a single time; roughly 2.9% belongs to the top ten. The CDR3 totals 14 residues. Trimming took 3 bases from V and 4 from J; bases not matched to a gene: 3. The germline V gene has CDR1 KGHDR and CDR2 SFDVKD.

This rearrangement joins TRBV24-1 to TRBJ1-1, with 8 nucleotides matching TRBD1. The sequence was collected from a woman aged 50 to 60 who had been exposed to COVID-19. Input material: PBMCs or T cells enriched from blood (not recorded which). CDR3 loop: CATSDTGGVTEAFF. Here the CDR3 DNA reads TGTGCCACCAGTGATACAGGGGGAGTCACTGAAGCTTTCTTT.